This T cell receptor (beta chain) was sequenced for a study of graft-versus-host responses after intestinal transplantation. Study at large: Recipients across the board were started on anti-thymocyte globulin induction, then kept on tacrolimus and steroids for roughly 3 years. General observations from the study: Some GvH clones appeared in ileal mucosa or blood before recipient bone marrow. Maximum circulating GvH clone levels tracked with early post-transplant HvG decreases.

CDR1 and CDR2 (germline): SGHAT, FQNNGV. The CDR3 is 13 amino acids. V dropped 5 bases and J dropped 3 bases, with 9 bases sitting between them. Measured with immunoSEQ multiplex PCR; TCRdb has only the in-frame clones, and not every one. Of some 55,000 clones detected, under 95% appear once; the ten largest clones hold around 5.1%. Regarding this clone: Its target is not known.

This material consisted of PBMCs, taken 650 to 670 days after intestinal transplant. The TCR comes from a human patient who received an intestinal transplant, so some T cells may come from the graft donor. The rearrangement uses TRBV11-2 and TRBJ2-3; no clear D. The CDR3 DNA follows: TGTGCCAGCAGCCGAAGAATTACAGATACGCAGTATTTT. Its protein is CASSRRITDTQYF.